The entry below describes one T cell receptor (beta chain). Its matching antigen is unknown. 300,000 cells per CD8+ T cell subset were flow-sorted in triplicate. A CD45RO-CCR7+CD27+CD95- profile was what naive CD8+ T cells displayed. TRB cDNA libraries were made by UMI-labeled 5' RACE. TCRdb reprocessed the 5' RACE reads and keeps a single row for each CDR3 protein, giving no DNA. The repertoire table contains 100,000 to 150,000 distinct CDR3 sequences. The sample is drawn from a study of CXCR3-negative and CXCR3-positive naive CD8 T cells. Study-wide points: For memory CD8+ cells diversity was much lower, but both naive subsets had comparably high diversity. Naive CXCR3-negative and CXCR3-positive cells had similar TRBV-TRBJ usage; memory differed. CXCR3-negative naive cells had less hydrophobic TRB CDR3s than did CXCR3-positive naive cells.

Germline CDR1 and CDR2: MNHNS and SASEGT. CDR3 size: 17 residues. This sequence joins TRBV6-1 and TRBJ2-4; absent DNA, TCRdb's TRBD1 call cannot be checked. The source is a human donor in good health. Some clones in this sample may be carry-over from other donors' samples. Sequences were obtained from naive CXCR3+ CD8+ T cells from blood. As for subset: CD45RO-CCR7+CD27+CD95- naive CD8+ T cells expressing CXCR3 (TNR3+). CDR3 region: CASSEDYLDRSKNIQYF.